A selection of T cell receptor beta chains follows, all from one sample in a study of response to subunit inactivated influenza vaccine. Each CDR3 protein gets one entry after TCRdb re-called the RT-PCR reads with MiXCR. The data contain fewer than 700,000 distinct CDR3 sequences, about an eighth of them singletons. The sequencing used PBMCs from blood, collected 45 days after vaccination. Source of these receptors: a man aged 50 or older who received an inactivated influenza vaccine. The CDR3 runs from the conserved cysteine through the conserved F or W. The D gene is left open where the match is weak. The size entry is marked missing in some rows and otherwise reads once, few, many or a size class.

v_gene: TRBV13; abundance: few; j_gene: TRBJ2-7; len: 15; d_gene: TRBD1; CDR3aa: CASSRSGQGYYEQYF; CDR3nt: TGTGCCAGCAGCAGATCGGGACAGGGGTACTACGAGCAGTACTTC
v_gene: TRBV4-3; abundance: few; j_gene: TRBJ2-2; len: 16; d_gene: .; CDR3aa: CASSQAASTNTGELFF; CDR3nt: TGCGCCAGCAGCCAAGCTGCCAGTACGAACACCGGGGAGCTGTTTTTT
v_gene: TRBV10-3; abundance: few; j_gene: TRBJ2-7; len: 12; d_gene: .; CDR3aa: CAISGGAREQYF; CDR3nt: TGTGCCATCAGTGGAGGGGCCAGAGAGCAGTACTTC
v_gene: TRBV7-6; abundance: many; j_gene: TRBJ2-1; len: 17; d_gene: TRBD2; CDR3aa: CASSLEASGRAYNEQFF; CDR3nt: TGTGCCAGCAGCTTAGAGGCTAGCGGGAGGGCCTACAATGAGCAGTTCTTC
v_gene: TRBV10-3; abundance: .; j_gene: TRBJ2-2; len: 13; d_gene: .; CDR3aa: CAINHLITGELFF; CDR3nt: TGTGCCATTAACCACCTCATCACCGGGGAGCTGTTTTTT
v_gene: TRBV27; abundance: once; j_gene: TRBJ2-7; len: 14; d_gene: TRBD2; CDR3aa: CASSLGTSGHEQYF; CDR3nt: TGTGCCAGCAGTCTAGGGACTAGCGGGCACGAGCAGTACTTC
v_gene: TRBV11-1; abundance: .; j_gene: TRBJ2-1; len: 15; d_gene: .; CDR3aa: CASSLRGAASNEQFF; CDR3nt: TGTGCCAGCAGCTTACGAGGCGCCGCCTCCAATGAGCAGTTCTTC
v_gene: TRBV10-3; abundance: few; j_gene: TRBJ2-5; len: 15; d_gene: .; CDR3aa: CAISDPPGAKETQYF; CDR3nt: TGTGCCATCAGTGACCCGCCGGGAGCGAAAGAGACCCAGTACTTC
v_gene: TRBV5-5; abundance: few; j_gene: TRBJ2-3; len: 16; d_gene: TRBD2; CDR3aa: CASSRYSGGAADTQYF; CDR3nt: TGTGCCAGCAGCCGCTATAGCGGGGGGGCCGCAGATACGCAGTATTTT
v_gene: TRBV12-3/TRBV12-4; abundance: many; j_gene: TRBJ2-3; len: 14; d_gene: .; CDR3aa: CASSPSGTTDTQYF; CDR3nt: TGTGCCAGCAGCCCCTCGGGGACTACAGATACGCAGTATTTT
v_gene: TRBV20-1; abundance: few; j_gene: TRBJ2-1; len: 16; d_gene: TRBD2; CDR3aa: CSASAVSGRSYNEQFF; CDR3nt: TGCAGTGCTAGTGCGGTTAGCGGGAGATCCTACAATGAGCAGTTCTTC
v_gene: TRBV5-6; abundance: few; j_gene: TRBJ2-1; len: 16; d_gene: TRBD2; CDR3aa: CASSSPTSGAYNEQFF; CDR3nt: TGTGCCAGCAGCTCCCCGACTAGCGGGGCCTACAATGAGCAGTTCTTC
v_gene: TRBV2; abundance: few; j_gene: TRBJ1-5; len: 13; d_gene: .; CDR3aa: CASSEDQAQPQHF; CDR3nt: TGTGCCAGCAGTGAAGACCAGGCCCAGCCCCAGCATTTT
v_gene: TRBV12-3/TRBV12-4; abundance: many; j_gene: TRBJ1-1; len: 14; d_gene: .; CDR3aa: CASSQGGRYTEAFF; CDR3nt: TGTGCCAGCAGTCAAGGGGGGCGGTACACTGAAGCTTTCTTT
v_gene: TRBV7-2; abundance: .; j_gene: TRBJ2-7; len: 12; d_gene: .; CDR3aa: CASSLALREQYF; CDR3nt: TGTGCCAGCAGCTTAGCCCTACGAGAGCAGTACTTC
v_gene: TRBV5-1; abundance: few; j_gene: TRBJ1-2; len: 14; d_gene: .; CDR3aa: CASSLEGEGYGYTF; CDR3nt: TGCGCCAGCAGCTTGGAGGGGGAAGGCTATGGCTACACCTTC
v_gene: TRBV19; abundance: few; j_gene: TRBJ1-1; len: 14; d_gene: TRBD1; CDR3aa: CASSADRGNTEAFF; CDR3nt: TGTGCCAGTAGTGCGGACAGGGGGAACACTGAAGCTTTCTTT
v_gene: TRBV21-1; abundance: few; j_gene: TRBJ1-5; len: 18; d_gene: .; CDR3aa: CASSKAFQPSYSNQPQHF; CDR3nt: TGTGCCAGCAGCAAAGCCTTCCAGCCCTCCTATAGCAATCAGCCCCAGCATTTT
v_gene: TRBV7-2; abundance: many; j_gene: TRBJ2-1; len: 16; d_gene: .; CDR3aa: CASATRRRSSYNEQFF; CDR3nt: TGTGCCAGCGCCACCCGACGGAGGAGCTCCTACAATGAGCAGTTCTTC
v_gene: TRBV28; abundance: few; j_gene: TRBJ2-7; len: 15; d_gene: .; CDR3aa: CASSTLGGSTDEQYF; CDR3nt: TGTGCCAGCAGTACTTTGGGGGGTTCGACCGACGAGCAGTACTTC
v_gene: TRBV20-1; abundance: .; j_gene: TRBJ2-1; len: 13; d_gene: .; CDR3aa: CSAVRGQRNEQFF; CDR3nt: TGCAGTGCGGTCCGGGGCCAGAGGAATGAGCAGTTCTTC
v_gene: TRBV11-2; abundance: few; j_gene: TRBJ2-1; len: 19; d_gene: TRBD2; CDR3aa: CASSATRVAGVLSYNEQFF; CDR3nt: TGTGCCAGCAGCGCAACTAGGGTAGCGGGAGTGCTCTCCTACAATGAGCAGTTCTTC
v_gene: TRBV6-1; abundance: .; j_gene: TRBJ2-1; len: 16; d_gene: TRBD1; CDR3aa: CASSPGTGGTYNEQFF; CDR3nt: TGTGCCAGCAGTCCCGGGACAGGGGGGACCTACAATGAGCAGTTCTTC
v_gene: TRBV5-1; abundance: few; j_gene: TRBJ2-5; len: 15; d_gene: TRBD2; CDR3aa: CASSLLIGGGETQCF; CDR3nt: TGCGCCAGCAGCTTGTTGATTGGGGGAGGGGAGACCCAGTGCTTC
v_gene: TRBV11-2; abundance: .; j_gene: TRBJ2-2; len: 16; d_gene: TRBD1; CDR3aa: CASSSLQGVKTGELFF; CDR3nt: TGTGCCAGCAGCTCCTTACAGGGGGTGAAAACCGGGGAGCTGTTTTTT
v_gene: TRBV5-5; abundance: many; j_gene: TRBJ2-7; len: 13; d_gene: .; CDR3aa: CASSLVVGTEQYF; CDR3nt: TGTGCCAGCAGCTTGGTTGTCGGGACCGAGCAGTACTTC
v_gene: TRBV18; abundance: .; j_gene: TRBJ2-5; len: 15; d_gene: .; CDR3aa: CASSPMGPPQETQYF; CDR3nt: TGTGCCAGCTCACCTATGGGACCGCCTCAAGAGACCCAGTACTTC
v_gene: TRBV11-2; abundance: few; j_gene: TRBJ2-6; len: 18; d_gene: TRBD1; CDR3aa: CASSLRQGALSGANVLTF; CDR3nt: TGTGCCAGCAGCTTAAGACAGGGCGCCCTCTCTGGGGCCAACGTCCTGACTTTC
v_gene: TRBV5-4; abundance: few; j_gene: TRBJ2-7; len: 16; d_gene: TRBD2; CDR3aa: CASSYPKGLAGSEQYF; CDR3nt: TGTGCCAGCAGCTACCCGAAGGGACTAGCGGGGAGCGAGCAGTACTTC
v_gene: TRBV2; abundance: many; j_gene: TRBJ1-5; len: 13; d_gene: .; CDR3aa: CASSDELNQPQHF; CDR3nt: TGTGCCAGCAGTGACGAACTCAATCAGCCCCAGCATTTT
v_gene: TRBV3-1; abundance: .; j_gene: TRBJ2-3; len: 13; d_gene: .; CDR3aa: CASSTGYPDTQYF; CDR3nt: TGTGCCAGCAGTACAGGGTATCCCGATACGCAGTATTTT
v_gene: TRBV5-1; abundance: few; j_gene: TRBJ2-7; len: 14; d_gene: .; CDR3aa: CASSKTTGSYEQYF; CDR3nt: TGCGCCAGCAGCAAAACCACAGGGTCCTACGAGCAGTACTTC
v_gene: TRBV6-1; abundance: .; j_gene: TRBJ2-5; len: 15; d_gene: .; CDR3aa: CASRPPLAFQETQYF; CDR3nt: TGTGCCAGCAGACCCCCTCTAGCGTTCCAAGAGACCCAGTACTTC
v_gene: TRBV15; abundance: .; j_gene: TRBJ2-7; len: 13; d_gene: .; CDR3aa: CATSGYSPYEQYF; CDR3nt: TGTGCCACCAGCGGCTACAGCCCTTACGAGCAGTACTTC
v_gene: TRBV5-1; abundance: .; j_gene: TRBJ2-7; len: 15; d_gene: .; CDR3aa: CASSLGQTLSYEQYF; CDR3nt: TGCGCCAGCAGCTTAGGACAGACCCTCTCCTACGAGCAGTACTTC
v_gene: TRBV2; abundance: .; j_gene: TRBJ2-7; len: 15; d_gene: TRBD1; CDR3aa: CASRLEQGASYEQYF; CDR3nt: TGTGCCAGCAGATTAGAACAGGGGGCCTCCTACGAGCAGTACTTC
v_gene: TRBV27; abundance: .; j_gene: TRBJ1-3; len: 15; d_gene: .; CDR3aa: CASSPSGPSGNTIYF; CDR3nt: TGTGCCAGCAGTCCCTCGGGCCCTTCTGGAAACACCATATATTTT